Following are 29 T cell receptor beta chains from one sample sequenced in a study of blood T cell repertoires in COVID-19 (dated by TCRdb to the early 2020s). Library prep was done by the immunoSEQ multiplex PCR assay. The table comes from immuneACCESS by way of TCRdb, which keeps in-frame sequences with V and J called. Part of the clones is missing from these tables; in studies checked, under half for an unresolved V gene and the rest for unknown reasons. This sample has approximately 150,000 clones in its table, and roughly 84% of those were observed once. About 1.2% of the sample is taken by the ten largest. Material: PBMCs or T cells enriched from blood (not recorded which). All receptors come from a human donor with acute COVID-19. The donor label of this sample is uncertain.

The chain combines TRBV5-6 with TRBJ2-5, with a tentative D call TRBD2 (5 bases). This CDR3 is built from 13 residues. Deletions cut 4 bases from V and 3 bases from J, with 10 bases between. Germline lookup yields CDR1 SGHDT and CDR2 YYEEEE. This CDR3 is CASSTGLEETQYF. CDR3 DNA: TGTGCCAGCAGCACCGGACTTGAAGAGACCCAGTACTTC. Together with reference TRBV5-6 and TRBJ2-5, the CDR3 gives the full variable domain: DAGVTQSPTHLIKTRGQQVTLRCSPKSGHDTVSWYQQALGQGPQFIFQYYEEEERQRGNFPDRFSGHQFPNYSSELNVNALLLGDSALYLCASSTGLEETQYFGPGTRLLVL.

The chain links TRBV9 to TRBJ1-2, with a tentative D call TRBD1 (6 bases). CDR3 length: 15 residues. Between the trimmed V and J ends, which lost 2 bases and 6 bases, there was a span of 17 bases. The germline V gene encodes CDR1 SGDLS and CDR2 YYNGEE. The CDR3 spells CASSVALIQGHGYTF. The CDR3 DNA is TGTGCCAGCAGCGTGGCCCTGATACAGGGCCATGGCTACACCTTC.

The gene calls are TRBV7-6 and TRBJ2-5, with D maybe TRBD1 (5 bases). Trimming cost V 5 bases and J 5 bases, with 15 bases left between them. From germline, CDR1 is SGHVS and CDR2 FNYEAQ. CDR3 size: 14 residues. CDR3 sequence: CASSQGSGLETQYF. CDR3 nucleotides: TGTGCCAGCAGCCAGGGTTCAGGGTTGGAGACCCAGTACTTC. Based on the CDR3 plus reference TRBV7-6 and TRBJ2-5, the full variable domain is GAGVSQSPRYKVTKRGQDVALRCDPISGHVSLYWYRQALGQGPEFLTYFNYEAQQDKSGLPNDRFSAERPEGSISTLTIQRTEQRDSAMYRCASSQGSGLETQYFGPGTRLLVL.

The chain joins TRBV5-4 to TRBJ1-1, with D maybe TRBD1 (6 bases). The V gene's germline CDR1 is SGHNT and CDR2 YYREEE (reference sequence). Trimming stripped 2 bases from V and 0 bases from J, with 11 bases between. This CDR3 has 15 amino acids. CDR3 nucleotides: TGTGCCAGCAGCTTAGCAGGGGTCATGAACACTGAAGCTTTCTTT. Its protein product is CASSLAGVMNTEAFF.

V is TRBV19 and J is TRBJ1-5; D perhaps matches TRBD1 (5 bases). The CDR3 covers 15 residues. V shed 0 bases and J shed 7 bases, with 13 bases lying between them. Germline CDR1 reads LNHDA; CDR2 reads SQIVND (reference sequence). The CDR3 protein is CASSIETGLGQPQHF. CDR3 coding DNA: TGTGCCAGTAGTATAGAAACAGGTTTAGGACAGCCCCAGCATTTT. Based on the CDR3 plus reference TRBV19 and TRBJ1-5, the full variable domain is DGGITQSPKYLFRKEGQNVTLSCEQNLNHDAMYWYRQDPGQGLRLIYYSQIVNDFQKGDIAEGYSVSREKKESFPLTVTSAQKNPTAFYLCASSIETGLGQPQHFGDGTRLSIL.

This clone occurred a few times. The chain links TRBV7-2 to TRBJ1-4; TRBD1 is a possible D gene (6 bases). Germline lookup yields CDR1 SGHTA and CDR2 FQGNSA. This CDR3 contains 14 residues. V was clipped by 4 bases and J by 4 bases, with 10 bases between them. CDR3 sequence (DNA): TGTGCCAGCAGCTCCGGACAGTTTAATGAAAAACTGTTTTTT. Its protein product is CASSSGQFNEKLFF.

The chain has TRBV2 and TRBJ2-3, with 11 bases aligning to TRBD2. The CDR3 has 18 amino acids. J lost 3 bases, V lost 5 bases, and 13 bases had no gene match. The germline V gene has CDR1 SNHLY and CDR2 FYNNEI. CDR3 sequence: CASSQVNSGTSGTDTQYF. The DNA for the CDR3 is TGTGCCAGCAGTCAAGTGAACTCCGGGACTAGCGGTACAGATACGCAGTATTTT.

This chain links TRBV7-9 with TRBJ2-7; unclear D gene. The V end lost 4 bases, the J end lost 1 base, and 8 bases lay between the germline ends. The CDR3 length is 13 residues. Looked up from germline, CDR1 is SEHNR and CDR2 is FQNEAQ (reference sequence). The CDR3 coding sequence is TGTGCCAGCAGCTCAGACTCATCCTACGAGCAGTACTTC. Protein sequence: CASSSDSSYEQYF.

The rearrangement joins TRBV19 to TRBJ2-2, with 9 nucleotides matching TRBD1. The CDR3 has 17 amino acids. Germline CDR1 is LNHDA and CDR2 is SQIVND (reference sequence). The V gene end was trimmed by 5 bases and the J gene end by 0 bases; junction bases not matched to a gene: 7. CDR3 nucleotides: TGTGCCAGTAGTCCCTTAAGACAGGGGGCGAACACCGGGGAGCTGTTTTTT. Translation: CASSPLRQGANTGELFF.

This chain links TRBV11-3 with TRBJ2-3; 8 bases are shared with TRBD2. V shed 5 bases, J shed 4 bases, and the junction held 5 bases outside the gene matches. Germline V CDR1 and CDR2: SGHNT, YENEEA. This CDR3 has 14 amino acids. CDR3 sequence (DNA): TGTGCCAGCAGCCTGAAAGCGGGGGCAGATACGCAGTATTTT. It specifies CASSLKAGADTQYF.

This clone was seen only once. The V and J genes are TRBV9 and TRBJ2-3, with a tentative D call TRBD1 (6 bases). This CDR3 comprises 15 residues. Germline-derived CDR1 and CDR2 are SGDLS and YYNGEE. Trimming shortened V by 0 bases and J by 2 bases, and 10 bases separated the two germline ends. The CDR3 sequence: CASSVDRVITDTQYF. The CDR3 nucleotides are TGTGCCAGCAGCGTAGACAGGGTAATCACAGATACGCAGTATTTT. The full variable domain, its missing parts supplied by reference TRBV9 and TRBJ2-3, is DSGVTQTPKHLITATGQRVTLRCSPRSGDLSVYWYQQSLDQGLQFLIQYYNGEERAKGNILERFSAQQFPDLHSELNLSSLELGDSALYFCASSVDRVITDTQYFGPGTRLTVL.

The rearrangement links TRBV7-9 to TRBJ1-1; D might be TRBD1 (5 bases). The CDR3 has 13 amino acids. V lost 6 bases and J 0 bases, leaving 8 bases between the germline ends. Germline V CDR1 and CDR2: SEHNR, FQNEAQ (reference sequence). The CDR3 DNA follows: TGTGCCAGCAGTAGGGGCATGAACACTGAAGCTTTCTTT. It encodes CASSRGMNTEAFF. Drawing the rest from reference TRBV7-9 and TRBJ1-1, the complete variable domain is DTGVSQNPRHKITKRGQNVTFRCDPISEHNRLYWYRQTLGQGPEFLTYFQNEAQLEKSRLLSDRFSAERPKGSFSTLEIQRTEQGDSAMYLCASSRGMNTEAFFGQGTRLTVV.

The chain uses TRBV29-1 and TRBJ2-5; 8 nucleotides align to TRBD1. This CDR3 spans 13 amino acids. The V gene's germline CDR1 is SQVTM and CDR2 ANQGSEA. J gave up 3 bases and V 3 bases, and 3 bases lay outside the gene matches. The CDR3 bases are TGCAGCGTTGAGCCGGACAGGGAAGAGACCCAGTACTTC. It is translated as CSVEPDREETQYF.

V and J are TRBV7-2 and TRBJ2-1; 10 nucleotides line up with TRBD1. Germline trimming cut 2 bases from V and 4 bases from J; bases unmatched to any gene: 2. The CDR3 covers 15 residues. Germline V gene data show CDR1 as SGHTA and CDR2 as FQGNSA. Written as DNA, the CDR3 is TGTGCCAGCAGCTTAAGGGACAGGGGTTACAATGAGCAGTTCTTC. It codes for CASSLRDRGYNEQFF.

The V and J genes are TRBV9 and TRBJ1-2; 9 positions agree with TRBD1. The V segment lost 4 bases and the J segment 6 bases; nucleotides outside the gene matches: 10. The CDR3 is 15 residues long. CDR1 is SGDLS, CDR2 YYNGEE, per germline. The CDR3 protein is CASSLVDRGWDGYTF. Written as DNA, the CDR3 is TGTGCCAGCAGCTTAGTGGACAGGGGATGGGATGGCTACACCTTC.

This clone was seen a single time. The chain links TRBV7-2 to TRBJ2-1; TRBD2 agrees at 9 bases. Germline-derived CDR1 and CDR2 are SGHTA and FQGNSA. V lost 3 bases to trimming and J lost 0 bases; unmatched junction nucleotides: 3. This CDR3 contains 16 residues. Here the CDR3 reads CASSLLAGVSYNEQFF. CDR3 coding DNA: TGTGCCAGCAGCTTGTTAGCGGGGGTCTCCTACAATGAGCAGTTCTTC.

V and J are TRBV19 and TRBJ1-1; the D gene is possibly TRBD1 (5 bases). Trimming stripped 2 bases from V and 5 bases from J, with 9 bases between. CDR1 is LNHDA and CDR2 is SQIVND in the germline V gene (reference sequence). The CDR3 consists of 13 residues. The CDR3 sequence is CASSIQGWTEAFF. CDR3 sequence (DNA): TGTGCCAGTAGTATACAGGGCTGGACTGAAGCTTTCTTT.

This clone was seen only a few times. This chain connects TRBV2 to TRBJ1-1, with D hard to call. The CDR3 covers 13 residues. V was shortened by 4 bases and J by 1 base, with 7 bases between the two germline ends. Germline CDR1 SNHLY, CDR2 FYNNEI. In nucleotides, the CDR3 is TGTGCCAGCAGTGTGCAGGCGAACACTGAAGCTTTCTTT. Translating gives CASSVQANTEAFF. Variable domain in full (rest from reference TRBV2 and TRBJ1-1): EPEVTQTPSHQVTQMGQEVILRCVPISNHLYFYWYRQILGQKVEFLVSFYNNEISEKSEIFDDQFSVERPDGSNFTLKIRSTKLEDSAMYFCASSVQANTEAFFGQGTRLTVV.

This chain uses TRBV19 with TRBJ2-3; 9 nucleotides align to TRBD2. The junction had 4 bases not matched to a gene; V was cut back by 8 bases and J by 1 base. Germline CDR1 and CDR2: LNHDA and SQIVND (reference sequence). This CDR3 is built from 14 residues. Here the CDR3 reads CASQERGGTDTQYF. CDR3 bases: TGTGCCAGTCAGGAGCGGGGGGGCACAGATACGCAGTATTTT.

V usage is TRBV5-6 and J usage is TRBJ2-2; a weak D match, TRBD2 (5 bases). This CDR3 has 11 residues. Trimming removed 4 bases at V and 13 bases at J, with 11 bases between. The germline CDR1 and CDR2 sequences are SGHDT and YYEEEE. The CDR3: CASSRGSGLFF. CDR3 nucleotides: TGTGCCAGCAGCCGAGGCAGCGGGCTGTTTTTT.

This chain links TRBV4-1 with TRBJ1-1, with 8 bases identical to TRBD1. Germline V gives CDR1 MGHRA, CDR2 YSYEKL. The CDR3 length is 14 residues. The V segment lost 1 base and the J segment 5 bases; nucleotides outside the gene matches: 3. The CDR3 protein is CASSQVRGQTEAFF. The CDR3 nucleotides are TGCGCCAGCAGCCAAGTCAGGGGGCAAACTGAAGCTTTCTTT.

This clone was recorded a few times. This chain uses TRBV5-6 with TRBJ1-2; TRBD1 might be the D (5 bases). Trimming stripped 0 bases from V and 8 bases from J, with 11 bases between. The germline V gene encodes CDR1 SGHDT and CDR2 YYEEEE. This CDR3 has 13 amino acids. The CDR3 coding sequence is TGTGCCAGCAGCTTGGACCATAGGGGCGGCTACACCTTC. Protein: CASSLDHRGGYTF. Combining the CDR3 with reference TRBV5-6 and TRBJ1-2 gives the whole variable domain DAGVTQSPTHLIKTRGQQVTLRCSPKSGHDTVSWYQQALGQGPQFIFQYYEEEERQRGNFPDRFSGHQFPNYSSELNVNALLLGDSALYLCASSLDHRGGYTFGSGTRLTVV.

The J gene is TRBJ1-2, the V gene TRBV7-6, with no clear D. The CDR3 has 13 residues. Trimming removed 5 bases at V and 5 bases at J, with 12 bases between. Germline V CDR1 and CDR2: SGHVS, FNYEAQ. CDR3 sequence (DNA): TGTGCCAGCAGCCCGGGCGGGTCTTATGGCTACACCTTC. Its protein product is CASSPGGSYGYTF.

This clone was picked up a small number of times. The chain couples TRBV19 to TRBJ1-5, with no clear D. Looked up from germline, CDR1 is LNHDA and CDR2 is SQIVND (reference sequence). CDR3 length: 16 residues. V was cut by 5 bases and J by 2 bases, with 16 bases left in between. CDR3 region: CASSWGASARNQPQHF. The DNA for the CDR3 is TGTGCCAGTAGTTGGGGAGCGTCCGCCCGCAATCAGCCCCAGCATTTT.

The chain recombines TRBV28 with TRBJ2-1; the D gene is possibly TRBD2 (6 bases). Germline assignment: CDR1 MDHEN and CDR2 SYDVKM. V lost 3 bases to trimming and J lost 15 bases, with 15 bases between them. The CDR3 is made up of 12 amino acids. The CDR3 coding sequence is TGTGCCAGCAGTTTTCGGCGGGGAATGGGGTTCTTC. Translated, it gives CASSFRRGMGFF. The variable domain in full, completed from reference TRBV28 and TRBJ2-1, reads DVKVTQSSRYLVKRTGEKVFLECVQDMDHENMFWYRQDPGLGLRLIYFSYDVKMKEKGDIPEGYSVSREKKERFSLILESASTNQTSMYLCASSFRRGMGFFGPGTRLTVL.

The chain carries TRBV5-4 and TRBJ2-3; a weak D match, TRBD1 (6 bases). The CDR3 sequence is 14 residues long. Germline CDR1 SGHNT, CDR2 YYREEE (reference sequence). Deletions cut 5 bases from V and 5 bases from J, with 15 bases between. The CDR3 DNA reads TGTGCCAGCAGTGGGGTGGGGGCCAAAGATACGCAGTATTTT. The encoded protein is CASSGVGAKDTQYF.

The V call is TRBV29-1, the J call TRBJ1-2; no firm D call. Germline loops: CDR1 SQVTM, CDR2 ANQGSEA. V shed 4 bases and J shed 4 bases, with 7 bases lying between them. The CDR3 loop spans 11 amino acids. CDR3 DNA: TGCAGCGTTGGTGCAGTCTATGGCTACACCTTC. It codes for CSVGAVYGYTF.

The rearrangement links TRBV2 to TRBJ1-2, with TRBD1 matching 8 bases. The CDR3 length is 14 residues. The trim removed 8 bases at V and 8 bases at J, leaving 13 bases unmatched. The V gene's germline CDR1 is SNHLY and CDR2 FYNNEI. In DNA form, the CDR3 reads TGTGCCAGCTGCGGACAGGGCCTCTGGGGGGGCTACACCTTC. It encodes CASCGQGLWGGYTF.

The chain links TRBV27 to TRBJ1-2; 7 positions match TRBD1. The CDR3 runs to 13 residues. Per germline, CDR1 MNHEY and CDR2 SMNVEV (reference sequence). J gave up 8 bases and V 2 bases, and 5 bases lay outside the gene matches. In DNA, the CDR3 is TGTGCCAGCAGTTTACTACAGGGGAAGGGCTACACCTTC. It yields the protein CASSLLQGKGYTF.